The entry below describes one T cell receptor (beta chain). Its antigen is currently not known. Base qualities are not recorded, but no much larger clone differs from it by a single base. For CDR1 and CDR2, the germline V gene (reference sequence) lists MNHEY and SMNVEV. Including the terminal cysteine and phenylalanine, the CDR3 comprises 15 residues. CDR3 DNA only is kept here, 45 bases in frame from base 1. V and J are trimmed by 6 bases and 3 bases, and the gene matches miss 11 bases of the junction. The sample comes from a study of blood T cell repertoires in COVID-19 (TCRdb year 2020). In terms of the full investigation: Collaborator samples came from the United States, Italy and Spain and covered acute and convalescent phases of COVID-19. The prospective study material was composed of cDNA or gDNA derived from T cells, B-cell-depleted T cells, or PBMCs. A de-identified subject ID, COVID-19 status, age in years and sex were almost always included in the sample metadata. Subjects who had been exposed to COVID-19, were actively infected with it, or had recovered from it provided the deeply sampled blood TCRbeta repertoires that made up the dataset. The repertoires were released in a freely available public database meant as a resource for research on the immune response to SARS-CoV-2. The samples were drawn from two sources: the first 160 participants of the ongoing ImmuneRACE study, and 950 to 1,500 subjects contributed by 6 global collaborators. HLA class I and class II types, where available, came from metadata supplied by the sample provider rather than from assay-based typing. Broad study findings and their caveats: Clinical and demographic metadata were provided uncurated, with the amount varying by source and participant.

The immunoSEQ Assay, a bias-controlled multiplex PCR, was used to amplify TCRbeta CDR3 regions from genomic DNA. As for how the authors treated the data: The number of nucleated cells in each sample was estimated by amplification of reference gene primers within the assay. To quantify the absolute abundance of each unique TCRbeta CDR3 rearrangement, sequence reads were collapsed and filtered. For each sample, productive Simpson clonality was calculated as the square root of Simpson's diversity index across productive rearrangements. TCRdb re-hosts the immuneACCESS table, in-frame sequences only. Its copies lack some clones; in the studies checked, an unresolved V gene accounts for under half of them, and the cause for the rest is not known. For V, J and clone size, that table is used; D and trimming come from the DNA. This sample holds 150,000 to 200,000 clones; about 87% were observed only once. Around 2.7% of the sample lies in the top ten.

Collaborating institutions collected whole blood in K2EDTA tubes following their own protocols. Collaborator samples were shipped for TCRbeta analysis as frozen whole blood, isolated PBMCs, or DNA extracted from either sample type. The TCR was taken from a man aged 40-50 years with active or convalescent COVID-19. Recombination linked TRBV27 to TRBJ2-7, with 7 central nucleotides matching TRBD2. Sequencing was carried out using peripheral blood. The CDR3 in this case is CASRLVTGEGYEQYF. The DNA sequence is given as TGTGCCAGCAGATTAGTAACGGGGGAGGGCTACGAGCAGTACTTC.